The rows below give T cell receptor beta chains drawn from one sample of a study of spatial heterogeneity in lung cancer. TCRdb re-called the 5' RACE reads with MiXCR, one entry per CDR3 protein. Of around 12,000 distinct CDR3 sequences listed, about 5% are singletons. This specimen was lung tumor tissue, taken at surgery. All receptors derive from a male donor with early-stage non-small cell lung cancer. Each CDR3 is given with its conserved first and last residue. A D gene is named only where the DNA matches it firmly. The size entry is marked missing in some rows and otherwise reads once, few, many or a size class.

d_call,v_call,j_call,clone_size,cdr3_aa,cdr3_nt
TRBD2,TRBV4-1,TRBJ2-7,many,CASSPFPTSGGSTYEQYF,TGCGCCAGCAGCCCGTTCCCAACTAGCGGGGGGTCCACCTACGAGCAGTACTTC
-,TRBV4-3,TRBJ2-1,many,CASSQEGRGTYNEQFF,TGCGCCAGCAGCCAAGAGGGCAGGGGTACCTACAATGAGCAGTTCTTC
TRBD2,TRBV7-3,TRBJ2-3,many,CASSPRLAGTDTQYF,TGTGCCAGCAGCCCTCGACTAGCGGGCACAGATACGCAGTATTTT
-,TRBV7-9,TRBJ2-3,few,CASSLALGEATDTQYF,TGTGCCAGCAGCTTAGCTCTAGGAGAGGCCACAGATACGCAGTATTTT
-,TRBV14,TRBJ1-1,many,CASSQDKALNTEAFF,TGTGCCAGCAGCCAAGATAAGGCACTGAACACTGAAGCTTTCTTT
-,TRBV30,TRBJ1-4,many,CAWSRGLGGEKLFF,TGTGCCTGGAGTCGGGGCCTTGGAGGTGAAAAACTGTTTTTT
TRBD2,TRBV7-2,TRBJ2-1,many,CASSTKAGGGNEQFF,TGTGCCAGCAGCACAAAAGCGGGAGGAGGGAATGAGCAGTTCTTC
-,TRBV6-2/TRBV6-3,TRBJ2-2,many,CASSRRGTTGELFF,TGTGCCAGCAGTCGCCGAGGGACCACCGGGGAGCTGTTTTTT
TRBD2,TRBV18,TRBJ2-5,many,CASSPGTSGLVVVF,TGTGCCAGCTCGCCCGGGACTAGCGGTCTTGTAGTCGTCTTC
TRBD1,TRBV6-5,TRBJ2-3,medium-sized,CASSYDRDSPDTQYF,TGTGCCAGCAGTTACGACAGGGATTCCCCAGATACGCAGTATTTT
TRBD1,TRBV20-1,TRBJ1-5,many,CSAQTGGDQPQHF,TGCAGTGCGCAGACAGGGGGGGATCAGCCCCAGCATTTT
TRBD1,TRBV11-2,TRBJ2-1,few,CASLGQSSYNEQFF,TGTGCCAGCCTGGGACAGAGCTCCTACAATGAGCAGTTCTTC
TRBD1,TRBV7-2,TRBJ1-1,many,CASSGDRGVTEAFF,TGTGCCAGCAGCGGGGACAGGGGAGTCACTGAAGCTTTCTTT
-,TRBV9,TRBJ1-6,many,CASSPRDMESPLHF,TGTGCCAGCAGCCCCCGGGACATGGAGTCACCCCTCCACTTT
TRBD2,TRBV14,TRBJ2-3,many,CASSPDESGIQIHADTQYF,TGTGCCAGCAGCCCGGACGAGAGCGGGATCCAAATCCACGCAGATACGCAGTATTTT
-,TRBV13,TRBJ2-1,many,CASRQEGLEQFF,TGTGCCAGCCGTCAGGAGGGACTTGAGCAGTTCTTC
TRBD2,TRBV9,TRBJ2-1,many,CASAGGSSYNEQFF,TGTGCCAGCGCGGGCGGGAGCTCCTACAATGAGCAGTTCTTC
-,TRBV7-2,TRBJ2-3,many,CASSFGDPTDTQYF,TGTGCCAGCAGCTTTGGCGACCCCACAGATACGCAGTATTTT
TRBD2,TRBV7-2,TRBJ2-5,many,CASSPSGVRAETQYF,TGTGCCAGCAGCCCTAGCGGGGTGAGGGCTGAGACCCAGTACTTC
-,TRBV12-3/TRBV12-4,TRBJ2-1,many,CASRPSLGGGDNEQFF,TGTGCCAGCAGACCATCCTTGGGGGGAGGTGACAATGAGCAGTTCTTC
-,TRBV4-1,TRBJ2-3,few,CASSLPISSGGTDTQYF,TGCGCCAGCAGCCTTCCCATTTCATCGGGCGGTACAGATACGCAGTATTTT
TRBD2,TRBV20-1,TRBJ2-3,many,CSAEIAGGTDTQYF,TGCAGTGCTGAGATAGCGGGGGGGACAGATACGCAGTATTTT
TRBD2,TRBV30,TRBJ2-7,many,CAWSPTSGGAYEQYF,TGTGCCTGGAGTCCCACTAGCGGGGGTGCCTACGAGCAGTACTTC
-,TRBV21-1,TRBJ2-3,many,CASSKGQVDLTGVDTQYF,TGTGCCAGCAGCAAAGGGCAGGTTGACCTCACTGGAGTAGATACGCAGTATTTT
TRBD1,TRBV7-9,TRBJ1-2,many,CASSRQGAGYGYTF,TGTGCCAGCAGCAGACAGGGGGCCGGGTATGGCTACACCTTC
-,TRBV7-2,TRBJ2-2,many,CASSLATTNTGELFF,TGTGCCAGCAGCTTGGCGACAACGAACACCGGGGAGCTGTTTTTT
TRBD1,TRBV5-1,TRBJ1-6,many,CASSYGQGTSYSPLHF,TGCGCCAGCAGCTACGGACAGGGTACGTCCTATTCACCCCTCCACTTT
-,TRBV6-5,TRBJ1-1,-,CASRQLGTEAFF,TGTGCCAGCAGGCAGCTCGGCACTGAAGCTTTCTTT